The T cell receptor beta chain described here comes from a study of PD-1 blockade in classical Hodgkin lymphoma. Study findings and constraints: There remain no defined causes for the repertoire differences, which possibly reflect disease activity or prior therapy. Lower baseline TCR diversity marked trial partial responders and progressors. Relapsed/refractory patients reportedly had lower baseline diversity than newly diagnosed patients.

Libraries were prepared by immunoSEQ multiplex PCR; TCRdb keeps only in-frame clonotypes and omits some of them. The sample contains about 41,000 clones, more than 70% of which appear only once. With regard to this clone: The antigen is not known. The identical CDR3 is also encoded by other nucleotide sequences in the sample.

Each and every patient relapsed after autologous stem cell transplantation, and patients got differing brentuximab vedotin exposure. This CDR3 region has 15 residues. The ends lost 6 bases at V and 2 bases at J; junction bases unmatched: 2. Looked up from germline, CDR1 is KGHSH and CDR2 is LQKENI. This sequence originates from a human donor with classical Hodgkin lymphoma. Sequencing used peripheral blood mononuclear cells (PBMCs), obtained at baseline. The chain joins TRBV18 to TRBJ2-5; 14 bases are a match to TRBD2. The CDR3 spells CASSRLAGGQETQYF. The CDR3, as DNA: TGTGCCAGCTCCCGACTAGCGGGAGGGCAAGAGACCCAGTACTTC.